One sample yielded the 15 T cell receptor beta chains listed below, sequenced in a study of blood T cell repertoires in COVID-19. This table comes from immunoSEQ multiplex PCR, and its TCRdb copy is limited to in-frame clones, with some not included. The data show some 130,000 clones, with 78% seen just once and approximately 6% held by the top ten. Sequencing was performed on PBMCs or T cells enriched from blood (not recorded which). The receptors originated from a woman aged 50 to 60 who had recovered from COVID-19.

V gene TRBV5-4 combines with J gene TRBJ1-1, with 8 bases that match TRBD1. With 4 bases clipped from V and 5 bases from J, the junction kept 13 bases outside the gene matches. This CDR3 has 16 amino acids. Germline V lookup: CDR1 SGHNT, CDR2 YYREEE (reference sequence). This CDR3 is CASSQNYDRGGTEAFF. In DNA form, the CDR3 reads TGTGCCAGCAGCCAGAACTACGACAGGGGAGGTACTGAAGCTTTCTTT.

The chain employs TRBV24-1 and TRBJ2-1; 11 bases match TRBD1. With V trimmed by 10 bases and J by 7 bases, 8 bases remained unmatched. The CDR3 contains 14 residues. Germline lookup yields CDR1 KGHDR and CDR2 SFDVKD. DNA of the CDR3: TGTGCCACAGCTGGACAGGGGGCGCGAAATGAGCAGTTCTTC. This sequence encodes CATAGQGARNEQFF.

The rearrangement links TRBV28 to TRBJ1-6; D not certain. CDR3 length: 12 amino acids. V lost 7 bases and J 7 bases, leaving 8 bases between the germline ends. Germline V lookup: CDR1 MDHEN, CDR2 SYDVKM. The CDR3 here is CASTGWNSPLHF. CDR3 bases: TGTGCCAGCACGGGGTGGAATTCACCCCTCCACTTT.

The genes are TRBV7-7 and TRBJ1-6; possibly TRBD1 for D (5 bases). Trimming shortened V by 1 base and J by 9 bases, and 16 bases separated the two germline ends. This CDR3 has 16 amino acids. Germline V lookup: CDR1 SSHAT, CDR2 FNYEAQ (reference sequence). The CDR3 DNA reads as TGTGCCAGCAGCTTAGGTCGGCCGGGCCAGGGTTCACCCCTCCACTTT. This gives the protein CASSLGRPGQGSPLHF.

The chain combines TRBV5-4 with TRBJ2-3; D is perhaps TRBD1 (6 bases). V lost 0 bases, J lost 5 bases, and 7 bases lay in between. Germline V gene lookup returns CDR1 SGHNT and CDR2 YYREEE (reference sequence). This CDR3 is 13 amino acids long. DNA of the CDR3: TGTGCCAGCAGCTTGGACAGGGAAGATACGCAGTATTTT. Protein sequence: CASSLDREDTQYF.

In nucleotides, the CDR3 is TGTGCCAGCAGCAGGGAGGCAGGGCCTACCCGTTACAATGAGCAGTTCTTC. This gives the protein CASSREAGPTRYNEQFF. The genes are TRBV21-1 and TRBJ2-1; the table assigns TRBD2, which was not confirmed against the DNA. TRBV21-1 has pseudogene status. This CDR3 has 17 amino acids.

This clone was recorded at least ten times. The gene calls are TRBV6-6 and TRBJ2-2, with D unresolved. From germline, CDR1 is MNHNY and CDR2 SVGAGI (reference sequence). The length of the CDR3 is 14 residues. With 2 bases removed from V and 1 base from J, the gap between germline ends came to 5 bases. CDR3 protein: CASSYRENTGELFF. CDR3 bases: TGTGCCAGCAGTTACCGAGAGAACACCGGGGAGCTGTTTTTT.

The chain combines TRBV2 with TRBJ2-1; D not resolved. Germline loops: CDR1 SNHLY, CDR2 FYNNEI. The V and J ends lost 5 bases and 7 bases respectively, with 9 bases between them. The CDR3 contains 12 residues. The CDR3 spells CASSLTRNEQFF. For the CDR3, the DNA is TGTGCCAGCAGTCTTACTCGGAATGAGCAGTTCTTC.

In nucleotides, the CDR3 is TGTGCCAGCAGCTTGGGGGGGACAACCGATGAAAAACTGTTTTTT. It specifies CASSLGGTTDEKLFF. This rearrangement joins TRBV5-4 to TRBJ1-4; tentative D call: TRBD1 (6 bases). Trimming cost V 0 bases and J 6 bases, with 12 bases left between them. This CDR3 has 15 residues. From germline, CDR1 is SGHNT and CDR2 YYREEE (reference sequence).

This chain joins TRBV19 and TRBJ2-5; 8 nucleotides match TRBD2. V shed 1 base, J shed 1 base, and the junction held 2 bases outside the gene matches. This CDR3 is built from 15 residues. CDR1 is LNHDA and CDR2 is SQIVND in the germline V gene (reference sequence). The CDR3 DNA reads TGTGCCAGTAGTATAGGCGCGGGGGGCCAAGAGACCCAGTACTTC. Its translation is CASSIGAGGQETQYF.

V gene TRBV27 combines with J gene TRBJ1-2, with 9 positions matching TRBD1. There are 13 residues in the CDR3. Germline V gene data show CDR1 as MNHEY and CDR2 as SMNVEV (reference sequence). J lost 7 bases, V lost 5 bases, and 5 bases had no gene match. Written as DNA, the CDR3 is TGTGCCAGCAGTAAGGGACAGGGTCTTGGCTACACCTTC. It codes for CASSKGQGLGYTF.

The V call is TRBV27, the J call TRBJ2-6, with D possibly TRBD2 on 5 matching bases. This CDR3 comprises 16 residues. Germline CDR1 and CDR2: MNHEY and SMNVEV (reference sequence). The V gene lost 2 bases and the J gene lost 1 base, with 9 bases spanning the gap. For the CDR3, the DNA is TGTGCCAGCAGTTTAGGCCCGGGGTCTGGGGCCAACGTCCTGACTTTC. Amino acid sequence: CASSLGPGSGANVLTF.

The V and J genes are TRBV3-1 (or the pseudogene TRBV3-2) and TRBJ1-3; D is possibly TRBD1 (5 bases). The germline V gene has CDR1 LGHDT and CDR2 YNNKEL (reference sequence). Trimming left V 3 bases short and J 5 bases short, with 11 bases between. The CDR3 runs to 14 residues. CDR3 in amino acids: CASSHRRGRNTIYF. The CDR3 DNA follows: TGTGCCAGCAGCCATAGGAGGGGCCGAAACACCATATATTTT.

The chain uses TRBV28 and TRBJ1-5, with TRBD1 identical over 10 bases. The CDR3 sequence is 15 residues long. Germline CDR1 and CDR2: MDHEN and SYDVKM. Losses at the gene ends were 6 bases for V and 6 bases for J; bases not matched to a gene: 8. CDR3 protein: CASSPLGTGVQPQHF. CDR3 sequence (DNA): TGTGCCAGCAGCCCCCTGGGGACAGGGGTTCAGCCCCAGCATTTT.

V and J are TRBV27 and TRBJ1-6; 8 bases line up with TRBD1. CDR1 MNHEY and CDR2 SMNVEV come from the germline V gene (reference sequence). Losses at the gene ends were 2 bases for V and 3 bases for J; bases not matched to a gene: 6. The CDR3 length is 17 residues. The chain's CDR3 is CASSLVGTGSYNSPLHF. CDR3 coding DNA: TGTGCCAGCAGTTTAGTTGGGACAGGAAGCTATAATTCACCCCTCCACTTT.